The T cell receptor (beta chain) described here comes from a study of early T cells in non-severe SARS-CoV-2 infection. Study at large: Sequencing was performed on bulk RNA from unsorted whole blood, leaving chains unpaired. General study results and limits: VDJdb-based annotation leaned toward anti-spike CD8 responses and missed private and CD4 specificities.

On this clonotype itself: Its specificity is not known.

After removal of 4 bases from V and 7 bases from J, the junction contained 10 bases not matched to a gene. Germline V gene lookup returns CDR1 SNHLY and CDR2 FYNNEI. This CDR3 comprises 16 residues. Individual cDNA molecules received unique molecular identifiers. TCRdb called the 5' RACE reads again in MiXCR, with one record for every CDR3 protein. The sample records 45,000 to 65,000 distinct CDR3 sequences, 11% being singletons. The rearrangement uses TRBV2 and TRBJ2-1, with 10 bases that match TRBD2. Sequenced input: whole blood. The clonotype was recovered from an adult who was a healthcare worker with PCR-confirmed SARS-CoV-2 infection or an uninfected control (not recorded which). The CDR3 reads CASSGVSSGGQNEQFF. For the CDR3, the DNA is TGTGCCAGCAGTGGGGTGTCTAGCGGGGGCCAAAATGAGCAGTTCTTC. The full variable domain, its missing parts supplied by reference TRBV2 and TRBJ2-1, is EPEVTQTPSHQVTQMGQEVILRCVPISNHLYFYWYRQILGQKVEFLVSFYNNEISEKSEIFDDQFSVERPDGSNFTLKIRSTKLEDSAMYFCASSGVSSGGQNEQFFGPGTRLTVL.